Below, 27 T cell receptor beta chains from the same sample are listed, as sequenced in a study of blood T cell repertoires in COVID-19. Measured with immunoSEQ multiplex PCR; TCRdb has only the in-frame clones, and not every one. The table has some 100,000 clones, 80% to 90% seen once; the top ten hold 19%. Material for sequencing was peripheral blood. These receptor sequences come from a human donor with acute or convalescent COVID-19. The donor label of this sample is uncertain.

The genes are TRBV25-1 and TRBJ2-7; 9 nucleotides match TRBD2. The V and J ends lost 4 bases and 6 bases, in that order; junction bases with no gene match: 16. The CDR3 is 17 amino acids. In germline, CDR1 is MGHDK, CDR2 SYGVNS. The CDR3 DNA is TGTGCCAGCAGTGGTGGACGGACTAGCGAGGTGTTTCCCGAGCAGTACTTC. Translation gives CASSGGRTSEVFPEQYF.

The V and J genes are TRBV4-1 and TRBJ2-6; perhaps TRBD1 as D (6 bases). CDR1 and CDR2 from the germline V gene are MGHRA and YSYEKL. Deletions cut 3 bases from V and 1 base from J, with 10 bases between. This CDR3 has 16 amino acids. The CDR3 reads CASSQHTGSGANVLTF. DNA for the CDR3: TGCGCCAGCAGCCAGCACACAGGGTCTGGGGCCAACGTCCTGACTTTC.

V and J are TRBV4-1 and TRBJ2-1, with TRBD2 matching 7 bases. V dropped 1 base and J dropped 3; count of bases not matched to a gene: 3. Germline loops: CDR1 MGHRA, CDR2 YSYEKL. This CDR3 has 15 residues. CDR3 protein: CASSQVTSVYNEQFF. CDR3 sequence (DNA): TGCGCCAGCAGCCAAGTAACTAGCGTCTACAATGAGCAGTTCTTC.

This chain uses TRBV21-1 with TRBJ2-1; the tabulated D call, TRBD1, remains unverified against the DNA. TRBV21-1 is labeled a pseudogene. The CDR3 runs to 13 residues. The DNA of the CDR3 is TGTGCCAGCTACTTAGGGGCAAACAATGAGCAGTTCTTC. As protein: CASYLGANNEQFF.

DNA for the CDR3: TGTGCCAGCAGCTTAGTAGGGGGTACAGCTTTCTTT. The encoded protein is CASSLVGGTAFF. J is TRBJ1-1 and V is TRBV11-2, with D perhaps matching TRBD1 (6 bases). V lost 1 base, J lost 10 bases, and 10 bases lay in between. Germline assignment: CDR1 SGHAT and CDR2 FQNNGV. The length of the CDR3 is 12 residues.

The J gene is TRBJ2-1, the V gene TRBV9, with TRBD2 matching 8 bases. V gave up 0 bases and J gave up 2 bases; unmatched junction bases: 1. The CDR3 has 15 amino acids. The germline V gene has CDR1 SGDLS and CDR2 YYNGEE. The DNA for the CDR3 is TGTGCCAGCAGCGTAGGTAGCGGGGCCTACAATGAGCAGTTCTTC. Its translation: CASSVGSGAYNEQFF.

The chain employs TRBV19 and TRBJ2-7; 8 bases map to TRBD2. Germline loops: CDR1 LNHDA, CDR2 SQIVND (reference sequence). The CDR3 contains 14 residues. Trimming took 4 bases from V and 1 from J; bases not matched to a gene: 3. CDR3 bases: TGTGCCAGTAGTACCGGACTAGCATCCTACGAGCAGTACTTC. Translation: CASSTGLASYEQYF.

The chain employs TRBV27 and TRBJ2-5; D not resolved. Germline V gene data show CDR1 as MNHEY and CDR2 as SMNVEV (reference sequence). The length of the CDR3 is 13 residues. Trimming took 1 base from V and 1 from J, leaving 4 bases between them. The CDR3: CASSLFGQETQYF. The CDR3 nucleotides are TGTGCCAGCAGTTTATTCGGCCAAGAGACCCAGTACTTC.

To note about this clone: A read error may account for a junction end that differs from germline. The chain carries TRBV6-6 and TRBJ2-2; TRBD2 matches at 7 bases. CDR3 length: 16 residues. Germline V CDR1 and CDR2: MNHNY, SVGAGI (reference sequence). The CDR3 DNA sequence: TGTGCCAGCACTTACCCTTCGGGACTAAACACCGGGGAGCTGTTTTTT. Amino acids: CASTYPSGLNTGELFF.

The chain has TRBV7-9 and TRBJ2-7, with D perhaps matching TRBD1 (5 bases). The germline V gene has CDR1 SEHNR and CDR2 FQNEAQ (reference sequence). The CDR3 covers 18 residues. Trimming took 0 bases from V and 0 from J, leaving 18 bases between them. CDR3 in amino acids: CASSLALSTHRSSYEQYF. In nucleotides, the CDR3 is TGTGCCAGCAGCTTAGCGCTAAGTACCCACAGGAGCTCCTACGAGCAGTACTTC.

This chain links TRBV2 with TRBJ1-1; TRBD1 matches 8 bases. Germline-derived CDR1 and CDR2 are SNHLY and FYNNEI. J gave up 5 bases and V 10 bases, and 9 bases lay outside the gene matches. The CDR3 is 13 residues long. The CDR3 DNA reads TGTGCCACCCGGACAGGGAAGTTTACTGAAGCTTTCTTT. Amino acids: CATRTGKFTEAFF.

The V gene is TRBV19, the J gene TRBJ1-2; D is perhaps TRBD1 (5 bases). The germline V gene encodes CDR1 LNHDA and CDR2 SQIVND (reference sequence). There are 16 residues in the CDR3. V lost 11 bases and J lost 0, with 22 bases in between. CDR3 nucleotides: TGTGCCTCTAACGGACCCGGGAGGGGATCTAACTATGGCTACACCTTC. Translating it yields CASNGPGRGSNYGYTF.

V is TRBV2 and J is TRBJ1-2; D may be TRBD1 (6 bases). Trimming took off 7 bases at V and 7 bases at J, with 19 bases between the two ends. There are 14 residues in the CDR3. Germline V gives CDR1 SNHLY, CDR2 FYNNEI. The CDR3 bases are TGTGCCAGCAAGGGGAACAGGGACCTCGGTGGCTACACCTTC. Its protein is CASKGNRDLGGYTF.

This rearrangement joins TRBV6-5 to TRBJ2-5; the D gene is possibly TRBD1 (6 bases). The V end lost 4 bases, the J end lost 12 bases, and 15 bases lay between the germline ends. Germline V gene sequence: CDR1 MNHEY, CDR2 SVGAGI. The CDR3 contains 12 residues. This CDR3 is CASSLQGQEKYF. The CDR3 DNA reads TGTGCCAGCAGTTTACAGGGTCAGGAGAAGTACTTC.

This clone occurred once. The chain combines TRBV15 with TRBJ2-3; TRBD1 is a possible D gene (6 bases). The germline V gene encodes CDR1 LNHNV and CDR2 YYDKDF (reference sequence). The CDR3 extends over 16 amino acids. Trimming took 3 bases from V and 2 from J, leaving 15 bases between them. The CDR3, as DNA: TGTGCCACCAGCAGGGGGCCGGGACAATCCACAGATACGCAGTATTTT. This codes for CATSRGPGQSTDTQYF.

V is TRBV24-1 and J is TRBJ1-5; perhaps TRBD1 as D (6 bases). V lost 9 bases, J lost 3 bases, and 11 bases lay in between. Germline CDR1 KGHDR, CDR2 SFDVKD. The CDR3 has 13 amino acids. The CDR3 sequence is CATQGQYNQPQHF. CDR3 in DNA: TGTGCCACCCAAGGACAGTACAATCAGCCCCAGCATTTT.

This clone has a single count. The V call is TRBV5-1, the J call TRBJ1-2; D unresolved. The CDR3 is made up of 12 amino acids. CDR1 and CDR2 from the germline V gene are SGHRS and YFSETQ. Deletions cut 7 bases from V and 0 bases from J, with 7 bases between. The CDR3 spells CASSNTNYGYTF. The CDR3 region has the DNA TGCGCCAGCTCAAACACTAACTATGGCTACACCTTC.

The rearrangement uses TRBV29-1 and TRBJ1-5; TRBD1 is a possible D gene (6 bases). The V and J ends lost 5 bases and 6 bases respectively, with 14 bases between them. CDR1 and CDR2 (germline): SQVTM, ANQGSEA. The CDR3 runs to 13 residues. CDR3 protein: CSVTQGRGQPQHF. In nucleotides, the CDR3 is TGCAGCGTTACACAGGGTAGGGGTCAGCCCCAGCATTTT.

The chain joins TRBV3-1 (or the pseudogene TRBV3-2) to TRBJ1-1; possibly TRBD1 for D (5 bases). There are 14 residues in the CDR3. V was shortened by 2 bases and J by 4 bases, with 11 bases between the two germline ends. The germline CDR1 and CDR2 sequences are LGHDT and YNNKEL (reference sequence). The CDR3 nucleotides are TGTGCCAGCAGCCAAAAGGGCGGGGGCACTGAAGCTTTCTTT. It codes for CASSQKGGGTEAFF.

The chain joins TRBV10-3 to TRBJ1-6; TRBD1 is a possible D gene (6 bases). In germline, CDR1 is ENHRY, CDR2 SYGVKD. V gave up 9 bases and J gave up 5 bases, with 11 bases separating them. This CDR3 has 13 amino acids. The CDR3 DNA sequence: TGTGCCATTGGACAGACAAATAATTCACCCCTCCACTTT. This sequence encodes CAIGQTNNSPLHF.

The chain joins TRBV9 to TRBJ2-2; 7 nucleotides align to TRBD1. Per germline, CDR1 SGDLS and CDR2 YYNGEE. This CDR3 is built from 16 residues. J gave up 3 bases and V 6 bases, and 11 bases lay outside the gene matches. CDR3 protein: CASKKTGVEDTGELFF. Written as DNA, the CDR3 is TGTGCCAGCAAAAAAACAGGGGTTGAGGACACCGGGGAGCTGTTTTTT.

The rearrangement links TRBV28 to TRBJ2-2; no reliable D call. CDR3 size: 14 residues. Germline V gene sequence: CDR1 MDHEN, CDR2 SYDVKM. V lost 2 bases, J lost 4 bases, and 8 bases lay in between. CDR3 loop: CASSLRLATGELFF. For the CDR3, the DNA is TGTGCCAGCAGTTTAAGATTGGCCACCGGGGAGCTGTTTTTT.

CDR3 region: CSVLRYMNTEAFF. The CDR3 nucleotides read TGCAGCGTCCTCAGATACATGAACACTGAAGCTTTCTTT. This chain connects TRBV29-1 to TRBJ1-1; D gene unclear. The germline gives CDR1 SQVTM, CDR2 ANQGSEA. The CDR3 length is 13 residues. V was shortened by 6 bases and J by 0 bases, with 11 bases between the two germline ends.

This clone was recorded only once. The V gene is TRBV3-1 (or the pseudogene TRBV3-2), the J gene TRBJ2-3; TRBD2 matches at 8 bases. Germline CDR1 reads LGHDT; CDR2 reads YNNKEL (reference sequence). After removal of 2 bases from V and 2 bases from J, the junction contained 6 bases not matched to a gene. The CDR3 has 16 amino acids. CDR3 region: CASSQMRGANTDTQYF. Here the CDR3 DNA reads TGTGCCAGCAGCCAAATGCGGGGGGCTAACACAGATACGCAGTATTTT.

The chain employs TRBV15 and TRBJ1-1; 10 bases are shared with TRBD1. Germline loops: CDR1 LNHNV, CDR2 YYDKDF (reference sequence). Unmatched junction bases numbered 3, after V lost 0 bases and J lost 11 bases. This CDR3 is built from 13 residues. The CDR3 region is CATSRDSGQGAFF. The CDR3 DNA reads TGTGCCACCAGCAGAGATTCGGGACAGGGGGCTTTCTTT.

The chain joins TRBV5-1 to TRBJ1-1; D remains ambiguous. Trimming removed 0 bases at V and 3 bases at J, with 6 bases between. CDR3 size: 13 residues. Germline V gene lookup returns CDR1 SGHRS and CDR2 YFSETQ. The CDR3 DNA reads TGCGCCAGCAGCTTGGACGGGTACACTGAAGCTTTCTTT. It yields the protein CASSLDGYTEAFF.

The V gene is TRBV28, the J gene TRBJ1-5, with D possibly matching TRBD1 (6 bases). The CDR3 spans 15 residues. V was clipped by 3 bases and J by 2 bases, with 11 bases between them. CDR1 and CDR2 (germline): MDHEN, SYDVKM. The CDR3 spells CASSFGTKGNQPQHF. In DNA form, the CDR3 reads TGTGCCAGCAGTTTCGGGACAAAAGGCAATCAGCCCCAGCATTTT. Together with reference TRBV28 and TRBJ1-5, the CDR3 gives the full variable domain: DVKVTQSSRYLVKRTGEKVFLECVQDMDHENMFWYRQDPGLGLRLIYFSYDVKMKEKGDIPEGYSVSREKKERFSLILESASTNQTSMYLCASSFGTKGNQPQHFGDGTRLSIL.